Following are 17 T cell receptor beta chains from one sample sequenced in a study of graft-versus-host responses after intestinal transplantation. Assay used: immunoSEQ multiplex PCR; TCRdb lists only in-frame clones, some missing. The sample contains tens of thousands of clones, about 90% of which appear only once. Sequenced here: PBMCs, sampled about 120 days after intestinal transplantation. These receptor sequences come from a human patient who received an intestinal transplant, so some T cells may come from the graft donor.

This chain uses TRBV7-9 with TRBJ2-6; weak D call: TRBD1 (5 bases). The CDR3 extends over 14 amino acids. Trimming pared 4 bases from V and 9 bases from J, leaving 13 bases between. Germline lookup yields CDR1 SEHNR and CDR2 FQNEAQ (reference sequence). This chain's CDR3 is CASSSPGKVNVLTF. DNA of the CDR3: TGTGCCAGCAGCTCTCCAGGGAAGGTCAACGTCCTGACTTTC.

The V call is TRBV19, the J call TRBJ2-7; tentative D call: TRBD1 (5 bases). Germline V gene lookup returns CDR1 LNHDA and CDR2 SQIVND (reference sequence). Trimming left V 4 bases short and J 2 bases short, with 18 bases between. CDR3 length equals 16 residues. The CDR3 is CASSSPRTAGTYEQYF. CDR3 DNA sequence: TGTGCCAGTAGTAGCCCGAGAACGGCAGGGACCTACGAGCAGTACTTC.

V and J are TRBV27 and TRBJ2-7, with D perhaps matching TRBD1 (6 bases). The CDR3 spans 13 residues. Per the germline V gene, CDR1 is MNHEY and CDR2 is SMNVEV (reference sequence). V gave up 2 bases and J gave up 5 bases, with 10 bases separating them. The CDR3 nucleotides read TGTGCCAGCAGTTTAAGGGGGTACCACGAGCAGTACTTC. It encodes CASSLRGYHEQYF.

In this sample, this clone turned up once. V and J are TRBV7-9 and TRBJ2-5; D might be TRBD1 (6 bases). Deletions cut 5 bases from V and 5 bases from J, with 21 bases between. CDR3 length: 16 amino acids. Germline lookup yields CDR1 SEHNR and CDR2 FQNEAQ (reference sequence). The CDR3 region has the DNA TGTGCCAGCAGCAGACGTGGTCTACAGGGTCGGGAGACCCAGTACTTC. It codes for CASSRRGLQGRETQYF.

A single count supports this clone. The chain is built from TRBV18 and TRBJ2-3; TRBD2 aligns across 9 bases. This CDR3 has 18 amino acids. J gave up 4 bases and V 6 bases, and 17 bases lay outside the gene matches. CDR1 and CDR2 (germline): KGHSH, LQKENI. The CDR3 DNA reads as TGTGCCAGCTCGCCTAGGCAGTCGCGGGGGGGCCTTCCAGATACGCAGTATTTT. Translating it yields CASSPRQSRGGLPDTQYF.

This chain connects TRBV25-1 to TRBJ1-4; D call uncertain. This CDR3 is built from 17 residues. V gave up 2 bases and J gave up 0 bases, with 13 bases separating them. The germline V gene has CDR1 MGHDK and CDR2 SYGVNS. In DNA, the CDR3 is TGTGCCAGCAGTGAAATCCGGGGAGGATCAACTAATGAAAAACTGTTTTTT. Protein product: CASSEIRGGSTNEKLFF.

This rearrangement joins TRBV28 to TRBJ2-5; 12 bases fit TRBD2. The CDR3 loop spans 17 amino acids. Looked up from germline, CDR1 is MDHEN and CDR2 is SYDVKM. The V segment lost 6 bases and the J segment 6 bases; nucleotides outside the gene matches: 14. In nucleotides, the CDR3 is TGTGCCAGCAGCCCCGGGTTTCCTAGCGGGAGGGAAAAGACCCAGTACTTC. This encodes CASSPGFPSGREKTQYF.

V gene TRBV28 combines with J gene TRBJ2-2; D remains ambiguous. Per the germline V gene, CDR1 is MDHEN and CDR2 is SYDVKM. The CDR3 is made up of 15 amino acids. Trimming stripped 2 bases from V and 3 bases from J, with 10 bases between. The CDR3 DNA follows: TGTGCCAGCAGTTTAGGGCCCACGGACACCGGGGAGCTGTTTTTT. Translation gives CASSLGPTDTGELFF.

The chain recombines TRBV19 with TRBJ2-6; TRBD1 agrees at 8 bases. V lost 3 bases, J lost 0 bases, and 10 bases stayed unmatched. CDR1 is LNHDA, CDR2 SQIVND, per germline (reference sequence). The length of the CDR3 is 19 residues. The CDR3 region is CASSIVGDRLLSGANVLTF. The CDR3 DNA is TGTGCCAGTAGTATCGTTGGGGACAGGTTACTCTCTGGGGCCAACGTCCTGACTTTC.

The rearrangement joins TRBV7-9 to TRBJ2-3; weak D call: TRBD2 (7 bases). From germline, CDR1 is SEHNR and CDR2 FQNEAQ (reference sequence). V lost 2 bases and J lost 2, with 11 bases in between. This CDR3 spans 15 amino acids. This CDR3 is CASSLSGGITDTQYF. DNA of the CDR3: TGTGCCAGCAGCTTATCGGGGGGCATCACAGATACGCAGTATTTT.

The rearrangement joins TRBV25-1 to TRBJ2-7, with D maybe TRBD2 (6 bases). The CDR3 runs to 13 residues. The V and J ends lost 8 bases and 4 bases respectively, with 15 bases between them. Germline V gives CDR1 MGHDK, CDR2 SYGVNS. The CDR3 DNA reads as TGTGCCAGCGGGCGGGGCAGGGAGTACGAGCAGTACTTC. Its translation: CASGRGREYEQYF.

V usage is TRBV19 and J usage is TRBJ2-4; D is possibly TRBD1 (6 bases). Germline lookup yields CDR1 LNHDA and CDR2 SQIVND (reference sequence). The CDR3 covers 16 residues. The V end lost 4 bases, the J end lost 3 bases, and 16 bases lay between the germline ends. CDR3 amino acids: CASSTVSQGIKNIQYF. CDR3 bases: TGTGCCAGTAGTACCGTATCACAGGGAATCAAAAACATTCAGTACTTC.

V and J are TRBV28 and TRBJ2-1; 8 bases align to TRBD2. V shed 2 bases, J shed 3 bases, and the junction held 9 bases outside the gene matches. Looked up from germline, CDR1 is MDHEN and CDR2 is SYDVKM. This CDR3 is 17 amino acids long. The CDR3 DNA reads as TGTGCCAGCAGTTTAGTTGCCGGGACTAGATTCTACAATGAGCAGTTCTTC. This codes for CASSLVAGTRFYNEQFF.

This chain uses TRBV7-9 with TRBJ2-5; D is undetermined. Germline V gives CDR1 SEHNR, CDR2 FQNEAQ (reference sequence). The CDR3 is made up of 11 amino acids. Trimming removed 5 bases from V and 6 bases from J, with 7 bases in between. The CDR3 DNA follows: TGTGCCAGCAGCGCACAACAGACCCAGTACTTC. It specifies CASSAQQTQYF.

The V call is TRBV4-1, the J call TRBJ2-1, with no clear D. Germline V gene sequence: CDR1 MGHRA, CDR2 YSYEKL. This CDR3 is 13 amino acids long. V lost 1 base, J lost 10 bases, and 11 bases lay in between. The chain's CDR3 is CASSQGMYDEQFF. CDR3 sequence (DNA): TGCGCCAGCAGCCAAGGTATGTACGACGAGCAGTTCTTC.

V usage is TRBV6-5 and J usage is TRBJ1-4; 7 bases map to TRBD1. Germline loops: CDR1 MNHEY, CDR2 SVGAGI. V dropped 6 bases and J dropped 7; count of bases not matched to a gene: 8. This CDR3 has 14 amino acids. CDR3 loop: CASRPQGDSEKLFF. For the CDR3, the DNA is TGTGCCAGCAGACCTCAGGGGGATAGTGAAAAACTGTTTTTT.

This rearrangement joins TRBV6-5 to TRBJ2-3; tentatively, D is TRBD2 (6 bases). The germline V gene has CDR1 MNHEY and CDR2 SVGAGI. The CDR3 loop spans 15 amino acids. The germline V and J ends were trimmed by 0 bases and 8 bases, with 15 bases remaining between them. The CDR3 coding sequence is TGTGCCAGCAGTTACTCGAGGGGACTTCATTCTACGCAGTATTTT. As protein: CASSYSRGLHSTQYF.